These 5 T cell receptor beta chains originate from one sample sequenced in a study of shared clonotypes between healthy human individuals. The data were produced by immunoSEQ multiplex PCR, yet TCRdb's version contains in-frame clones alone and is incomplete. The sample contains under 1,900,000 clones, about 98.5% of which appear only once. Sequencing input: naive CD4+ T cells sorted from blood. The sample's subset: CD45RA+ positively selected. These receptors originate from a man between 25 and 39 years old in good health.

The rearrangement links TRBV6-6 to TRBJ2-4, with 12 nucleotides matching TRBD1. The V gene's germline CDR1 is MNHNY and CDR2 SVGAGI (reference sequence). The V and J ends lost 2 bases and 6 bases, in that order; junction bases with no gene match: 5. The length of the CDR3 is 16 residues. As DNA, the CDR3 is TGTGCCAGCAGTTACAGGGGGGACAGGGGGCGAAACATTCAGTACTTC. This gives the protein CASSYRGDRGRNIQYF.

The chain joins TRBV6-1 to TRBJ2-7; TRBD1 is a possible D gene (5 bases). From germline, CDR1 is MNHNS and CDR2 SASEGT. Between the trimmed V and J ends, which lost 4 bases and 1 base, there was a span of 8 bases. This CDR3 spans 13 amino acids. The CDR3 DNA reads TGTGCCAGCAGTGGTAGACAGTCCTACGAGCAGTACTTC. Its translation: CASSGRQSYEQYF.

This sequence joins TRBV10-1 and TRBJ2-1, with TRBD2 identical over 8 bases. Looked up from germline, CDR1 is WNHNN and CDR2 is SYGVQD (reference sequence). This CDR3 spans 13 amino acids. Unmatched junction bases numbered 8, after V lost 4 bases and J lost 12 bases. The CDR3 region has the DNA TGCGCCAGCAGTGTCAAGCGGGGGACTTGGCAGTTCTTC. The encoded protein is CASSVKRGTWQFF.

The chain has TRBV6-4 and TRBJ2-3; D not certain. This CDR3 region has 15 residues. The V gene's germline CDR1 is MRHNA and CDR2 SNTAGT. Trimming pared 6 bases from V and 4 bases from J, leaving 17 bases between. The CDR3 region is CASRRWGSLADTQYF. The CDR3 coding sequence is TGTGCCAGCAGGAGATGGGGTTCTTTGGCAGATACGCAGTATTTT.

The chain combines TRBV20-1 with TRBJ1-3; D may be TRBD1 (5 bases). CDR3 length: 10 amino acids. Germline V gene lookup returns CDR1 DFQATT and CDR2 SNEGSKA (reference sequence). Trimming took off 6 bases at V and 7 bases at J, with 7 bases between the two ends. The CDR3, as DNA: TGCAGTGCCCAGGGTAACACCATATATTTT. This sequence encodes CSAQGNTIYF.